This T cell receptor beta chain was retrieved from a study of blood T cell repertoires in COVID-19 (TCRdb year 2020). Study-level background: The collaborator samples originated in the United States, Italy and Spain and spanned the acute and convalescent phases of COVID-19. The prospective study material was composed of cDNA or gDNA derived from T cells, B-cell-depleted T cells, or PBMCs. The dataset comprised deeply sampled blood TCRbeta repertoires from subjects exposed to, actively infected with, or recovered from COVID-19. The repertoires were made available in a free public database intended to serve as a resource for research on the immune response to SARS-CoV-2. Samples came from the ongoing ImmuneRACE study (first 160 participants) plus 1,254 subjects from 6 global collaborators. Nearly every sample came with metadata listing a de-identified subject ID, COVID-19 status, age in years and sex. Where HLA class I and class II types were available, the types were taken from metadata supplied by the sample provider, not from assay-based typing.

TCRbeta CDR3 regions were amplified from genomic DNA using the immunoSEQ Assay, a bias-controlled multiplex PCR. Regarding the original processing steps: The number of nucleated cells in each sample was estimated from the amplification of reference gene primers within the assay. Sequence reads were collapsed and filtered to measure the absolute abundance of every unique TCRbeta CDR3 rearrangement. For each sample, productive Simpson clonality was calculated by taking the square root of Simpson's diversity index across productive rearrangements. Held by TCRdb, this immuneACCESS table contains in-frame sequences only and omits some clones. Under half of the omission traces to an unresolved V gene where checked; the cause of the rest is unknown. V and J calls and clone size are as listed in that table; D and trimming were resolved from the DNA. The sample table contains some 42,000 clones; only one count was recorded for roughly four fifths of them. Of the sample, 28% is held by the ten largest clones.

Whole blood was collected in K2EDTA tubes by collaborating institutions according to the institutions' own protocols. Collaborator samples were shipped for TCRbeta analysis as frozen whole blood, isolated PBMCs, or DNA extracted from either sample type. Here is what the overall study found, with its caveats: The amount of clinical and demographic metadata varied by source and participant and was provided uncurated.

A word on this clone: Its antigen is unknown. No much larger clone is present one base from it, and per-base qualities are unavailable.

The receptor comes from a woman in her seventies with acute or convalescent COVID-19. The sample comprised peripheral blood.

CDR3 protein: CASSRGNTEAFF. The bases read TGTGCCAGCAGCAGGGGGAACACTGAAGCTTTCTTT. The sequence joins TRBV7-2 to TRBJ1-1; a tentative D call is TRBD1 (5 bases match). Via the germline V gene, CDR1 is SGHTA and CDR2 FQGNSA. From cysteine to phenylalanine, the CDR3 is 12 amino acids long. Here the CDR3 DNA is all that survives: 36 bases in frame from base 1. V is reduced by 5 bases and J by 1 base, leaving a spacing of 5 bases between them.